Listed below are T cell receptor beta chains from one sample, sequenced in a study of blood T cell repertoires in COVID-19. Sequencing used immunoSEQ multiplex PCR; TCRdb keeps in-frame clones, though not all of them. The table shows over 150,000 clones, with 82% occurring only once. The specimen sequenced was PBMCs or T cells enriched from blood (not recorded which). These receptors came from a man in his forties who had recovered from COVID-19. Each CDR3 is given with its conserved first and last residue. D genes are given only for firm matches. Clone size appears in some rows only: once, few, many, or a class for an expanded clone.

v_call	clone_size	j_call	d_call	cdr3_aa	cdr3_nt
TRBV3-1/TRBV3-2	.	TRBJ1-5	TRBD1	CASSQGTGGQPQHF	TGTGCCAGCAGCCAGGGGACAGGGGGCCAGCCCCAGCATTTT
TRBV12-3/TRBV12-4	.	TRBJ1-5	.	CASSLRGREAQHF	TGTGCCAGCAGTTTAAGGGGGAGGGAGGCCCAGCATTTT
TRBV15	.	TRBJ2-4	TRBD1	CATSRGQGAESKNIQYF	TGTGCCACCAGCAGAGGACAGGGGGCCGAGAGCAAAAACATTCAGTACTTC
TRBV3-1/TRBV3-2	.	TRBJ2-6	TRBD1	CASSPMFGQGTGANVLTF	TGTGCCAGCAGCCCGATGTTTGGACAGGGCACTGGGGCCAACGTCCTGACTTTC
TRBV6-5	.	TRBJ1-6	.	CASSYWPVEGGSPLHF	TGTGCCAGCAGTTACTGGCCAGTCGAGGGTGGGTCACCCCTCCACTTT
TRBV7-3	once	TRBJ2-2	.	CASSQGSGTGELFF	TGTGCCAGCAGCCAGGGTAGTGGCACCGGGGAGCTGTTTTTT
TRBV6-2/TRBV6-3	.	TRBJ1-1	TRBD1	CASSGQGLTEAFF	TGTGCCAGCAGCGGACAGGGGCTAACTGAAGCTTTCTTT
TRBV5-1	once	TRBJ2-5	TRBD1	CASSLGQGVEETQYF	TGCGCCAGCAGCTTAGGACAGGGGGTGGAAGAGACCCAGTACTTC
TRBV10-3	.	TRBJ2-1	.	CAISEEKSSTLIF	TGTGCCATCAGTGAAGAAAAGAGTAGCACCTTGATCTTC
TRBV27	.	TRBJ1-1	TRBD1	CASSQDRVLEAFF	TGTGCCAGCAGTCAAGACAGGGTGTTGGAAGCTTTCTTT
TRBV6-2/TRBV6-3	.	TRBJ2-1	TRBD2	CASSYRPLSTSGNNEQFF	TGTGCCAGCAGTTACCGACCCCTGAGTACTAGCGGAAACAATGAGCAGTTCTTC
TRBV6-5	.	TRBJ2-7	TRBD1	CASSGQQGAYYEQYF	TGTGCCAGCAGCGGGCAACAGGGGGCGTACTACGAGCAGTACTTC
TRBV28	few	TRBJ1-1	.	CASSPRNFPEAFF	TGTGCCAGCAGTCCCCGTAATTTCCCTGAAGCTTTCTTT
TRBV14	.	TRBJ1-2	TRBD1	CASSQYMTGNDYGYTF	TGTGCCAGCAGCCAATACATGACAGGGAATGACTATGGCTACACCTTC
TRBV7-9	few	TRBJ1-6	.	CASSRGRESLDNSPLHF	TGTGCCAGCAGCCGGGGGAGGGAAAGCTTGGATAATTCACCCCTCCACTTT
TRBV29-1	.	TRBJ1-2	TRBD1	CSVASPTGGASYTF	TGCAGCGTTGCGAGTCCAACAGGGGGCGCGAGCTACACCTTC